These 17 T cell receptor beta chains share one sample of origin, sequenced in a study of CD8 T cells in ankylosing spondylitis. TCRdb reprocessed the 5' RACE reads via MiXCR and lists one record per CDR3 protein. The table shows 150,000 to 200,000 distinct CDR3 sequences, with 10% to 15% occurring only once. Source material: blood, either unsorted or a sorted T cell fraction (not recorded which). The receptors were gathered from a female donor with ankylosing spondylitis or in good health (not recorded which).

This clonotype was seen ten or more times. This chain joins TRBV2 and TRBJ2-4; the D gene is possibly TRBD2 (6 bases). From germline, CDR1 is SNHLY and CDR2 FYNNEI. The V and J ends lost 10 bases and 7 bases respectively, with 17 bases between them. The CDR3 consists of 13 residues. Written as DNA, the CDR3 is TGTGCCACACAGCTCAATCTAGCGAACATTCAGTACTTC. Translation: CATQLNLANIQYF.

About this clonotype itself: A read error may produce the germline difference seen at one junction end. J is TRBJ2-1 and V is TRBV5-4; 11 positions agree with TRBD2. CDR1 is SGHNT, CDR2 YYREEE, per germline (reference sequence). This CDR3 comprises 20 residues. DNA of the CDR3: TGTGCCAGCAGCTTGGCCCCGGCTAGCGGGAGGTCTTCCCCCTACAATGAGCAGCTCTTC. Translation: CASSLAPASGRSSPYNEQLF.

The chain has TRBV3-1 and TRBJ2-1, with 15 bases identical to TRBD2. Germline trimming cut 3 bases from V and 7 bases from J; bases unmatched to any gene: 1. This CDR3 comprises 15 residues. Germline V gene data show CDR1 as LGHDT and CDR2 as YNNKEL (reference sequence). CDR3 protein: CASSQGTSGRNEQFF. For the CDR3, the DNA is TGTGCCAGCAGCCAGGGGACTAGCGGGAGGAATGAGCAGTTCTTC.

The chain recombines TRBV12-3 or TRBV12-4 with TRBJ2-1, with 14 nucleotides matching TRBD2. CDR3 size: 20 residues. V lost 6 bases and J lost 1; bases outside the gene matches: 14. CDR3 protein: CASRTGTSGSGHRSYNEQFF. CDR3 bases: TGTGCCAGCAGAACAGGGACTAGCGGGAGCGGCCATAGGTCCTACAATGAGCAGTTCTTC.

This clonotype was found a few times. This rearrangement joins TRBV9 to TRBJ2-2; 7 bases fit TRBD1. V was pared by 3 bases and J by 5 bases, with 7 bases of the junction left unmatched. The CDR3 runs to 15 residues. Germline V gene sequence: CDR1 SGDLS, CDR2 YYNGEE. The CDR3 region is CASSARGSRTGELFF. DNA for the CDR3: TGTGCCAGCAGCGCCAGGGGGAGTCGAACCGGGGAGCTGTTTTTT.

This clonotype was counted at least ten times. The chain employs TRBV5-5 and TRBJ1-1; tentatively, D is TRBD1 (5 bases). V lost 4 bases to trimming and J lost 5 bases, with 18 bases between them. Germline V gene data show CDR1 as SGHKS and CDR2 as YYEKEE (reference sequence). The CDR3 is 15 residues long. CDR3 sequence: CASSPLPGDNTEAFF. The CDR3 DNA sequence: TGTGCCAGCAGCCCGCTCCCGGGGGATAATACTGAAGCTTTCTTT.

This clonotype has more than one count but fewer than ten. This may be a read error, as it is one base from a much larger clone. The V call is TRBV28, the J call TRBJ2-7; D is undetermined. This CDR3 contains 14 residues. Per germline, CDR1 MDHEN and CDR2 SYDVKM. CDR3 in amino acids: CTSSSLGGAYEQYF. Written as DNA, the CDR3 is TGTACCAGCAGTTCGCTCGGCGGCGCCTACGAGCAGTACTTC.

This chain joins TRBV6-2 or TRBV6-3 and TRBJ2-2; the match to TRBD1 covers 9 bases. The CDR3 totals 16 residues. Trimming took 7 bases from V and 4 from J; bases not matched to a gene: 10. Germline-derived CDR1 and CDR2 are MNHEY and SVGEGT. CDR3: CASNRGDREVTGELFF. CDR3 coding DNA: TGTGCCAGCAACCGAGGGGACAGGGAAGTCACCGGGGAGCTGTTTTTT.

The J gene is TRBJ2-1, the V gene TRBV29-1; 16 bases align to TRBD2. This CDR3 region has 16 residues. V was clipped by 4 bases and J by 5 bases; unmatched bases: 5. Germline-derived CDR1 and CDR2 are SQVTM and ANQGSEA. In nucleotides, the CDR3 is TGCAGCGTTGCGGGACTAGCGGGAGGGCCCCACAATGAGCAGTTCTTC. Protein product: CSVAGLAGGPHNEQFF.

The chain's CDR3 is CSAPLVGGGYGYTF. CDR3 nucleotides: TGCAGTGCTCCCTTGGTCGGGGGCGGATATGGCTACACCTTC. This sequence joins TRBV20-1 and TRBJ1-2; D might be TRBD1 (6 bases). CDR1 is DFQATT and CDR2 is SNEGSKA in the germline V gene (reference sequence). Deletions cut 5 bases from V and 5 bases from J, with 18 bases between. CDR3 length: 14 amino acids.

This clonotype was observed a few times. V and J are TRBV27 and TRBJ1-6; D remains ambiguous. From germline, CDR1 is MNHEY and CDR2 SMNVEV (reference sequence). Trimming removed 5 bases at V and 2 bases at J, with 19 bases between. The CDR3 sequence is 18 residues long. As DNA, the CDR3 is TGTGCCAGCAGTACACGGAGACTGCCTGACCCCTATAATTCACCCCTCCACTTT. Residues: CASSTRRLPDPYNSPLHF.

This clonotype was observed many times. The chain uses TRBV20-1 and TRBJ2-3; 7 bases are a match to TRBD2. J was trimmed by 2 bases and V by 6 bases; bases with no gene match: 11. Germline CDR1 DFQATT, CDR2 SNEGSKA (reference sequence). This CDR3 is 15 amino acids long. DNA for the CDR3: TGCAGTGCCCCAGAGCCTAGCGGATCCACAGATACGCAGTATTTT. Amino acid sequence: CSAPEPSGSTDTQYF.

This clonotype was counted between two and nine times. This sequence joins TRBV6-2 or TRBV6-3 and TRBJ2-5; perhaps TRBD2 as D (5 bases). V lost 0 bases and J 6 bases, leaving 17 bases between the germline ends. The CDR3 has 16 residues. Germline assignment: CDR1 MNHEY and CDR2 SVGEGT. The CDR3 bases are TGTGCCAGCAGTTACTCTTCTAGCTCGGGTTTGAAGACCCAGTACTTC. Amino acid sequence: CASSYSSSSGLKTQYF.

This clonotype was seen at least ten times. The CDR3: CASSLNGGASEAFF. DNA for the CDR3: TGCGCCAGCAGCTTGAACGGGGGCGCATCTGAAGCTTTCTTT. This rearrangement joins TRBV5-1 to TRBJ1-1; perhaps TRBD1 as D (6 bases). The CDR3 runs to 14 residues. V shed 1 base and J shed 6 bases, with 13 bases lying between them. CDR1 is SGHRS and CDR2 is YFSETQ in the germline V gene.

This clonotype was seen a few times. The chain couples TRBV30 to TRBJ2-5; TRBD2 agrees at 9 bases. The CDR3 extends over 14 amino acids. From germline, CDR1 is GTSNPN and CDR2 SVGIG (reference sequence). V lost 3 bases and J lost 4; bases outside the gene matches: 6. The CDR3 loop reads CAWSPGLAGETQYF. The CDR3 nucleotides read TGTGCCTGGAGCCCGGGACTAGCAGGAGAGACCCAGTACTTC.

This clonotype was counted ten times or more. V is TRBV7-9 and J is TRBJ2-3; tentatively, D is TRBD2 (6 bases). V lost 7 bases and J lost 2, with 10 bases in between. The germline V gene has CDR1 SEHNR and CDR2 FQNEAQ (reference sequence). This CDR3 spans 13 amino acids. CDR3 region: CASNRGTTDTQYF. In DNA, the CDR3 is TGTGCCAGCAACCGCGGGACCACAGATACGCAGTATTTT. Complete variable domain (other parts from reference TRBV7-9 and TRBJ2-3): DTGVSQNPRHKITKRGQNVTFRCDPISEHNRLYWYRQTLGQGPEFLTYFQNEAQLEKSRLLSDRFSAERPKGSFSTLEIQRTEQGDSAMYLCASNRGTTDTQYFGPGTRLTVL.

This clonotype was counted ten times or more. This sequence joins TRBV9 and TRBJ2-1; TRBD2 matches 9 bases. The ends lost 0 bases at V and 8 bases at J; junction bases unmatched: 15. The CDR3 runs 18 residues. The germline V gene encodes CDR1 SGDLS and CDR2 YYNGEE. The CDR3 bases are TGTGCCAGCAGCGTAGGTGGGCGGGAGGGCCCTGGGTCGTATGAGCAGTTCTTC. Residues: CASSVGGREGPGSYEQFF.